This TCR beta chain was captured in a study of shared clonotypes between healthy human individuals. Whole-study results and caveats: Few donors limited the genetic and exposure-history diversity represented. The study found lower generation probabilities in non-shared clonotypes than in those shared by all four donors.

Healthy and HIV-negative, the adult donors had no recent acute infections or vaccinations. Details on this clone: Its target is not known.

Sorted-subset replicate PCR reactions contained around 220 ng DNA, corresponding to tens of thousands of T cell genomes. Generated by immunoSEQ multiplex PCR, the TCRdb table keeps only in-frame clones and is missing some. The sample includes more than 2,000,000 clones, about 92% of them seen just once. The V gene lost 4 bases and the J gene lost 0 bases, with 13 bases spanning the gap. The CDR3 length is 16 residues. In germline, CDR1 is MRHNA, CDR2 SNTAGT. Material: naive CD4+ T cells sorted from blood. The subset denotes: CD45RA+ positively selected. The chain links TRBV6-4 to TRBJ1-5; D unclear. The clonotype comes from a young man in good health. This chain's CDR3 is CASSVRPDFSNQPQHF. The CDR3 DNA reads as TGTGCCAGCAGTGTTCGCCCGGATTTTAGCAATCAGCCCCAGCATTTT.